The 18 T cell receptor beta chains listed next were all sequenced from one sample in a study of cytomegalovirus exposure and HLA in healthy donors. PCR involved 60 Vbeta and 13 Jbeta primers. The data were produced by immunoSEQ multiplex PCR, yet TCRdb's version contains in-frame clones alone and is incomplete. The sample shows about 200,000 clones, roughly 81% of them seen only once. The sample taken for sequencing was PBMCs. The source of these receptors is a woman in her twenties or thirties in good health and CMV-seropositive.

There are a few counts of this clone. V and J are TRBV28 and TRBJ1-3, with 7 bases matching TRBD1. V lost 7 bases and J lost 0; bases outside the gene matches: 3. Germline-derived CDR1 and CDR2 are MDHEN and SYDVKM. This CDR3 comprises 14 residues. The chain's CDR3 is CASIGTVSGNTIYF. The CDR3 coding sequence is TGTGCCAGCATCGGGACAGTCTCTGGAAACACCATATATTTT.

The V call is TRBV10-3, the J call TRBJ2-1, with 13 bases aligning to TRBD2. Germline V gives CDR1 ENHRY, CDR2 SYGVKD. This CDR3 comprises 15 residues. After removal of 5 bases from V and 9 bases from J, the junction contained 7 bases not matched to a gene. The CDR3 sequence is CAISQPTSGRTEQFF. The CDR3 region has the DNA TGTGCCATCAGTCAGCCGACTAGCGGGAGGACTGAGCAGTTCTTC.

V usage is TRBV10-3 and J usage is TRBJ1-2; tentatively, D is TRBD1 (6 bases). Germline-derived CDR1 and CDR2 are ENHRY and SYGVKD. This CDR3 is built from 14 residues. V gave up 6 bases and J gave up 4 bases, with 15 bases separating them. The CDR3 coding sequence is TGTGCCATCAGGCCAGGGGAGCTCGGCTATGGCTACACCTTC. This encodes CAIRPGELGYGYTF.

The rearrangement uses TRBV29-1 and TRBJ1-5, with TRBD1 matching 7 bases. The trim removed 6 bases at V and 3 bases at J, leaving 5 bases unmatched. CDR1 is SQVTM and CDR2 is ANQGSEA in the germline V gene. This CDR3 comprises 13 residues. CDR3: CSVGTGDNQPQHF. The CDR3, as DNA: TGCAGCGTGGGCACAGGGGACAATCAGCCCCAGCATTTT.

The V call is TRBV5-1, the J call TRBJ2-2, with 7 bases fitting TRBD2. V trimming: 4 bases; J trimming: 0 bases; junction bases outside the gene matches: 3. This CDR3 has 15 amino acids. Germline lookup yields CDR1 SGHRS and CDR2 YFSETQ. This chain's CDR3 is CASSIGLANTGELFF. Written as DNA, the CDR3 is TGCGCCAGCAGCATAGGACTAGCGAACACCGGGGAGCTGTTTTTT. The whole variable domain, remainder taken from reference TRBV5-1 and TRBJ2-2, is KAGVTQTPRYLIKTRGQQVTLSCSPISGHRSVSWYQQTPGQGLQFLFEYFSETQRNKGNFPGRFSGRQFSNSRSEMNVSTLELGDSALYLCASSIGLANTGELFFGEGSRLTVL.

V usage is TRBV19 and J usage is TRBJ1-4, with unresolved D. V was trimmed by 10 bases and J by 4 bases, leaving 13 bases between them. This CDR3 spans 13 amino acids. Germline CDR1 LNHDA, CDR2 SQIVND (reference sequence). CDR3 protein: CATAEAVNEKLFF. The DNA for the CDR3 is TGTGCCACCGCGGAGGCAGTTAATGAAAAACTGTTTTTT.

The chain is built from TRBV9 and TRBJ2-7; weak D call: TRBD1 (5 bases). Germline-derived CDR1 and CDR2 are SGDLS and YYNGEE. The CDR3 is 14 residues long. V dropped 0 bases and J dropped 3 bases, with 10 bases sitting between them. The CDR3 spells CASSVDQGSYEQYF. CDR3 nucleotides: TGTGCCAGCAGCGTAGACCAGGGAAGCTACGAGCAGTACTTC.

The chain's CDR3 is CASSMGLLINTGELFF. In nucleotides, the CDR3 is TGTGCCAGTAGTATGGGACTCCTCATTAACACCGGGGAGCTGTTTTTT. The rearrangement uses TRBV19 and TRBJ2-2, with D possibly being TRBD2 (6 bases). V lost 3 bases and J lost 2, with 13 bases in between. Germline V gives CDR1 LNHDA, CDR2 SQIVND (reference sequence). The CDR3 spans 16 residues.

The chain joins TRBV7-2 to TRBJ1-5; D is possibly TRBD1 (6 bases). V was trimmed by 2 bases and J by 0 bases, leaving 17 bases between them. Germline V gives CDR1 SGHTA, CDR2 FQGNSA. The CDR3 runs to 18 residues. CDR3 in DNA: TGTGCCAGCAGCTTATTGGCCCAGGGGATAGTTAGCAATCAGCCCCAGCATTTT. Translated: CASSLLAQGIVSNQPQHF. Full variable domain (rest looked up from reference TRBV7-2 and TRBJ1-5): GAGVSQSPSNKVTEKGKDVELRCDPISGHTALYWYRQSLGQGLEFLIYFQGNSAPDKSGLPSDRFSAERTGGSVSTLTIQRTQQEDSAVYLCASSLLAQGIVSNQPQHFGDGTRLSIL.

This chain uses TRBV2 with TRBJ2-7; TRBD2 aligns across 10 bases. The junction had 7 bases not matched to a gene; V was cut back by 5 bases and J by 3 bases. This CDR3 comprises 15 residues. Germline assignment: CDR1 SNHLY and CDR2 FYNNEI. This CDR3 reads CASSISGGTIYEQYF. CDR3 DNA: TGTGCCAGCAGTATTAGCGGGGGGACCATCTACGAGCAGTACTTC.

The rearrangement uses TRBV6-1 and TRBJ2-6, with 7 bases lining up with TRBD1. Trimming took 3 bases from V and 0 from J; bases not matched to a gene: 11. The CDR3 contains 19 residues. Looked up from germline, CDR1 is MNHNS and CDR2 is SASEGT. The CDR3 nucleotides read TGTGCCAGCAGTGAGGGGACAGCAAAGTTCCTCTCTGGGGCCAACGTCCTGACTTTC. Amino acid sequence: CASSEGTAKFLSGANVLTF.

CDR3 sequence: CASSATGLNTEAFF. The CDR3 bases are TGTGCCAGCAGTGCGACGGGACTCAACACTGAAGCTTTCTTT. The V gene is TRBV6-6, the J gene TRBJ1-1; a weak D match, TRBD1 (5 bases). Germline lookup yields CDR1 MNHNY and CDR2 SVGAGI (reference sequence). Trimming shortened V by 5 bases and J by 2 bases, and 12 bases separated the two germline ends. There are 14 residues in the CDR3.

The V call is TRBV27, the J call TRBJ1-5; 9 nucleotides match TRBD1. The CDR3 length is 17 residues. Germline trimming cut 6 bases from V and 0 bases from J; bases unmatched to any gene: 9. CDR1 is MNHEY and CDR2 is SMNVEV in the germline V gene (reference sequence). The CDR3 nucleotides are TGTGCCAGCAGACAGGGGGCCGGTGGGTATAGCAATCAGCCCCAGCATTTT. Translated, it gives CASRQGAGGYSNQPQHF.

The chain couples TRBV5-1 to TRBJ2-7, with 8 bases aligning to TRBD1. CDR3 length: 16 amino acids. J gave up 2 bases and V 4 bases, and 11 bases lay outside the gene matches. Per germline, CDR1 SGHRS and CDR2 YFSETQ. CDR3 sequence (DNA): TGCGCCAGCAGCGAACGGACAGGGTCCCACCCCTACGAGCAGTACTTC. The encoded protein is CASSERTGSHPYEQYF.

The J gene is TRBJ2-1, the V gene TRBV13; 11 nucleotides match TRBD2. This CDR3 has 16 residues. V lost 2 bases, J lost 6 bases, and 6 bases stayed unmatched. Germline lookup yields CDR1 PRHDT and CDR2 FYEKMQ (reference sequence). CDR3: CASSLSRLAGSNEQFF. The CDR3 DNA reads as TGTGCCAGCAGCTTAAGTAGACTAGCGGGGTCCAATGAGCAGTTCTTC.

This clone came up a few times. The chain recombines TRBV30 with TRBJ2-6, with 10 bases identical to TRBD1. Germline CDR1 is GTSNPN and CDR2 is SVGIG (reference sequence). This CDR3 comprises 16 residues. V shed 4 bases and J 1 base; nucleotides not matched to a gene: 4. The CDR3 region is CAWTTGGASGANVLTF. DNA for the CDR3: TGTGCCTGGACGACAGGGGGCGCGTCTGGGGCCAACGTCCTGACTTTC.

The chain recombines TRBV7-9 with TRBJ2-5; TRBD2 matches at 10 bases. The germline gives CDR1 SEHNR, CDR2 FQNEAQ (reference sequence). The CDR3 is 16 amino acids. J gave up 5 bases and V 6 bases, and 12 bases lay outside the gene matches. CDR3: CASSSLRLAGDETQYF. In DNA form, the CDR3 reads TGTGCCAGCAGTTCACTCCGCCTAGCGGGGGATGAGACCCAGTACTTC.

V usage is TRBV13 and J usage is TRBJ1-4; D is uncertain. The CDR3 sequence is 13 residues long. Germline V gene lookup returns CDR1 PRHDT and CDR2 FYEKMQ (reference sequence). Deletions cut 3 bases from V and 4 bases from J, with 6 bases between. The CDR3 loop is CASSFGVNEKLFF. The CDR3 DNA sequence: TGTGCCAGCAGCTTCGGGGTTAATGAAAAACTGTTTTTT.